Listed here is a single TCR beta chain. This CDR3 comprises 16 residues. Germline V lookup: CDR1 SGHVS, CDR2 FNYEAQ. V lost 1 base, J lost 2 bases, and 14 bases lay in between. This sample is part of a study of control samples from healthy donors and cancer patients. Here immunoSEQ multiplex PCR was the method, and the copy in TCRdb shows in-frame clones only, minus some. In the table there are about 120,000 clones, roughly nine tenths of which are singletons. The source is a woman between 45 and 60 years old with colorectal cancer. Sequenced sample: PBMCs. The chain recombines TRBV7-6 with TRBJ2-5; weak D call: TRBD1 (5 bases). DNA for the CDR3: TGTGCCAGCAGCTTAGACCACGACAGCTTTCAAGAGACCCAGTACTTC. As protein: CASSLDHDSFQETQYF.